A selection of T cell receptor beta chains follows, all from one sample in a study of blood T cell repertoires in COVID-19. TCRdb's table, derived via immunoSEQ multiplex PCR, lists solely in-frame clones and lacks some. This table holds 130,000 or so clones, approximately 80% found once. What was sequenced was peripheral blood. The origin of the receptors is a human donor in a cohort sampled during active COVID-19. CDR3s include the opening cysteine and the closing phenylalanine or tryptophan. A D gene is named only where the DNA matches it firmly. Clone sizes are given selectively: once, few, many, or a class where the clone is expanded.

>TRBJ2-1|TRBV5-3|once|TRBD1
TGTGCCAGAAGGGAGGAATCGGGACAGGTCTCCTACAATGAGCAGTTCTTC
CARREESGQVSYNEQFF
>TRBJ2-5|TRBV3-1/TRBV3-2|.|.
TGTGCCAGCAAAAGAAACACAGGGCCCCAAGAGACCCAGTACTTC
CASKRNTGPQETQYF
>TRBJ2-2|TRBV6-5|.|.
TGTGCCAGCAGACGGGTCGCAGCGGCCGGGGAGCTGTTTTTT
CASRRVAAAGELFF
>TRBJ2-3|TRBV6-6|.|TRBD1
TGTGCCAGCACTACCGACAGGGTCTGGGATACGCAGTATTTT
CASTTDRVWDTQYF
>TRBJ2-2|TRBV9|.|.
TGTGCCAGCAGCGTAGAGGTCACCACGGGCGGGGAGCTGTTTTTT
CASSVEVTTGGELFF
>TRBJ2-1|TRBV7-3|.|TRBD2
TGTGCCAGCAGCTTAAAGCGGGAGACTTGGGGGTTGGCTATCCATGAGCAGTTCTTC
CASSLKRETWGLAIHEQFF
>TRBJ2-1|TRBV18|.|.
TGTGCCAGCTCATGGGGGGTCTACAATGAGCAGTTCTTC
CASSWGVYNEQFF
>TRBJ2-7|TRBV19|.|.
TGTGCCAGTAGTACGGCTGGCAGGCCCACTTCCGAGCAGTACTTC
CASSTAGRPTSEQYF
>TRBJ2-1|TRBV25-1|.|.
TGTGCCAGCAGTGTACCTCAGGGTGAGAATGAGCAGTTCTTC
CASSVPQGENEQFF
>TRBJ2-1|TRBV4-1|.|TRBD1
TGCGCCAGCAGCCAACCTGGGACAGGGACCTTAGGTGAGCAGTTCTTC
CASSQPGTGTLGEQFF
>TRBJ1-5|TRBV7-9|.|.
TGTGCCAGCAGCTTAGCCCTGGGCGGGGGGACCGATAGCAATCAGCCCCAGCATTTT
CASSLALGGGTDSNQPQHF
>TRBJ2-1|TRBV20-1|.|TRBD2
TGCAGTGCTGGTGGGGTAGCGGGTCCTTGGAAAAATGAGCAGTTCTTC
CSAGGVAGPWKNEQFF
>TRBJ2-7|TRBV5-1|once|.
TGCGCCAGCAGCGTGACAGCTTACGAGCAGTACTTC
CASSVTAYEQYF
>TRBJ1-2|TRBV2|.|TRBD1
TGTGCCAGCGGGACAGGACTCTATGGCTACACCTTC
CASGTGLYGYTF
>TRBJ2-1|TRBV18|.|TRBD1
TGTGCCAGCTCCCTAGGACAGGGGGAGTACAATGAGCAGTTCTTC
CASSLGQGEYNEQFF
>TRBJ2-1|TRBV6-2/TRBV6-3|.|TRBD1
TGTGCCAGCAGTAAATGGGGGACAGGGAAGGACAATGAGCAGTTCTTC
CASSKWGTGKDNEQFF
>TRBJ1-2|TRBV28|.|TRBD1
TGTGCCAGCAGTTGGGACAGAAGCTATGGCTACACCTTC
CASSWDRSYGYTF
>TRBJ2-3|TRBV19|once|.
TGTGCCAGTAGTCCCCAACGTTCCCCCGGAGATACGCAGTATTTT
CASSPQRSPGDTQYF
>TRBJ2-2|TRBV7-3|.|.
TGTGCCAGCAGCTTAAACAGGGTCAACACCGGGGAGCTGTTTTTT
CASSLNRVNTGELFF
>TRBJ2-2|TRBV6-1|.|TRBD1
TGTGCCAGCACTGAACAGGGGATTAACACCGGGGAGCTGTTTTTT
CASTEQGINTGELFF
>TRBJ2-6|TRBV5-1|.|.
TGCGCCAGCAGCTTGGGTCCTTCTGGGGCCAACGTCCTGACTTTC
CASSLGPSGANVLTF
>TRBJ2-2|TRBV19|.|.
TGTGCCAGTAGTACCACCGGGAGCAACACCGGGGAGCTGTTTTTT
CASSTTGSNTGELFF
>TRBJ1-4|TRBV10-3|.|.
TGTGCCATCCGGTCGGACACCCGTAATGAAAAACTGTTTTTT
CAIRSDTRNEKLFF
>TRBJ1-4|TRBV14|.|.
TGTGCCAGCAGCCAAGGGTTGGGGCCAAGTGAAAAACTGTTTTTT
CASSQGLGPSEKLFF
>TRBJ2-7|TRBV6-6|.|.
TGTGCCAGCAGGGGGACAACGAGCTCCTACGAGCAGTACTTC
CASRGTTSSYEQYF
>TRBJ1-4|TRBV7-9|.|.
TGTGCCAGCAGCTCCAGTATTATTCGGGATAATGAAAAACTGTTTTTT
CASSSSIIRDNEKLFF
>TRBJ1-5|TRBV29-1|.|.
TGCAGCGTGGGGGACTCCCGAGGGGATCAGCCCCAGCATTTT
CSVGDSRGDQPQHF
>TRBJ2-1|TRBV9|.|.
TGTGCCAGCAGCGTCCGAGGGGGCTACAATGAGCAGTTCTTC
CASSVRGGYNEQFF
>TRBJ2-2|TRBV7-3|.|.
TGTGCCAGCAGCTTAAGATGGCGGGGAGGTGATGACACCGGGGAGCTGTTTTTT
CASSLRWRGGDDTGELFF
>TRBJ2-2|TRBV7-2|.|TRBD2
TGTGCCAGCAGCTCCTTAGCGGGAGGGGACACCGGGGAGCTGTTTTTT
CASSSLAGGDTGELFF
>TRBJ2-7|TRBV6-5|.|TRBD1
TGTGCCAGCACCCGGACAGGGTCGGGCGAGCAGTACTTC
CASTRTGSGEQYF
>TRBJ1-2|TRBV6-6|.|TRBD1
TGTGCCAGCAGTTACGGACAGGGGTTCTCTAACTATGGCTACACCTTC
CASSYGQGFSNYGYTF
>TRBJ1-5|TRBV19|.|.
TGTGCCAGTAGTATACGAAACAGGGATGGTCAGCCCCAGCATTTT
CASSIRNRDGQPQHF
>TRBJ2-1|TRBV27|.|TRBD2
TGTGCCAGCAGTTTATGGGCGGGAGGGTTTAGTGAGCAGTTCTTC
CASSLWAGGFSEQFF
>TRBJ2-7|TRBV9|.|TRBD2
TGTGCCAGCAGCCCAAGACTAGCGGGAGTGGGCGACGAGCAGTACTTC
CASSPRLAGVGDEQYF
>TRBJ1-2|TRBV5-6|.|.
TGTGCCAGCGGGAGTTTTTCTGGCTACACCTTC
CASGSFSGYTF
>TRBJ1-2|TRBV12-3/TRBV12-4|.|.
TGTGCCAGCAGTACATCATCTGGCTCTGGCTACACCTTC
CASSTSSGSGYTF
>TRBJ2-1|TRBV9|.|.
TGTGCCAGCAGCGTTCAACGGGAGTATGAGCAGTTCTTC
CASSVQREYEQFF
>TRBJ2-1|TRBV6-2/TRBV6-3|.|.
TGTGCCAGCAGTTACTCGGCACCCGCGGGGCCGGATTGGAATGAGCAGTTCTTC
CASSYSAPAGPDWNEQFF
>TRBJ2-1|TRBV6-1|once|TRBD2
TGTGCCAGCAGTGAAGCAATAGGGCTAGCGGCCTACAATGAGCAGTTCTTC
CASSEAIGLAAYNEQFF
>TRBJ1-1|TRBV5-6|.|TRBD1
TGTGCCAGCAGCGGACAGGAGAACACTGAAGCTTTCTTT
CASSGQENTEAFF
>TRBJ1-5|TRBV6-2/TRBV6-3|.|TRBD1
TGTGCCAGCAGTTGGACAGGGCACCATAATCAGCCCCAGCATTTT
CASSWTGHHNQPQHF
>TRBJ2-7|TRBV18|.|.
TGTGCCAGCTCACCATTAGGGGGACCCCTTTACGAGCAGTACTTC
CASSPLGGPLYEQYF
>TRBJ2-1|TRBV4-1|once|.
TGCGCCAGCAGCCCGCCCCCGGAGGGAAACGAGCAGTTCTTC
CASSPPPEGNEQFF
>TRBJ2-4|TRBV5-5|.|.
TGTGCCAGCAGCCATGGAGGAGGGGCAGGTTCCGGAAACATTCAGTACTTC
CASSHGGGAGSGNIQYF
>TRBJ1-6|TRBV6-6|.|.
TGTGCCAGCAAGGTCAGGGAGGTGTCACCCCTCCACTTT
CASKVREVSPLHF